This note documents a single TCR beta chain sequence. Its antigen is not identified. Healthy and HIV-negative, the adult donors had no recent acute infections or vaccinations. Data came from immunoSEQ multiplex PCR; TCRdb stores just in-frame clones and leaves some out. The sample records more than 2 million clones, about 94% being singletons. The sample comes from a study of shared clonotypes between healthy human individuals. Study-wide findings and caveats: The study's rarefaction showed incomplete sorted-subset sequencing despite large depth.

Germline loops: CDR1 SGHVS, CDR2 FNYEAQ. This CDR3 comprises 14 residues. V gave up 6 bases and J gave up 3 bases; unmatched junction bases: 5. The sequence was collected from a man aged 18 to 30 in good health. This sequence joins TRBV7-6 and TRBJ1-5, with TRBD1 identical over 7 bases. Sequenced material: naive CD4+ T cells sorted from blood. Indicated subset: CD45RA+ positively selected. This CDR3 reads CASSFGQDNQPQHF. In nucleotides, the CDR3 is TGTGCCAGCAGTTTCGGACAGGACAATCAGCCCCAGCATTTT.